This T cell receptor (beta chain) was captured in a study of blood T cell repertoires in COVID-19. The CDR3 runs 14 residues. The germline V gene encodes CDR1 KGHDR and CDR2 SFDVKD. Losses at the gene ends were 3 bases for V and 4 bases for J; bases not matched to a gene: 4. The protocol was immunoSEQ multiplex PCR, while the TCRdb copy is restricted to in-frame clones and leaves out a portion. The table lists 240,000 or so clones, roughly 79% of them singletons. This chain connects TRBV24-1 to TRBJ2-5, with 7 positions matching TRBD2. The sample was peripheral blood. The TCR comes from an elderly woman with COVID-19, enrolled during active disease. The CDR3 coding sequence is TGTGCCACCAGTGATACGAGCGGGATAGAGACCCAGTACTTC. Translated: CATSDTSGIETQYF.